The 27 T cell receptor beta chains below all came from one sample that was sequenced in a study of cytomegalovirus exposure and HLA in healthy donors. The PCR used 60 Vbeta and 13 Jbeta primers. Assay used: immunoSEQ multiplex PCR; TCRdb lists only in-frame clones, some missing. The sample gives about 180,000 clones, approximately 70% of which show up once; about 2.5% is in the top ten. Sequences were obtained from PBMCs. These TCRs come from a human donor in good health.

The V call is TRBV5-4, the J call TRBJ2-7; 10 bases match TRBD2. The CDR3 is 14 amino acids. The V gene end was trimmed by 2 bases and the J gene end by 4 bases; junction bases not matched to a gene: 3. Germline-derived CDR1 and CDR2 are SGHNT and YYREEE (reference sequence). The CDR3 DNA follows: TGTGCCAGCAGCTTAGCGGGGGGGCGGTACGAGCAGTACTTC. Its protein product is CASSLAGGRYEQYF. The full variable domain, its missing parts supplied by reference TRBV5-4 and TRBJ2-7, is ETGVTQSPTHLIKTRGQQVTLRCSSQSGHNTVSWYQQALGQGPQFIFQYYREEENGRGNFPPRFSGLQFPNYSSELNVNALELDDSALYLCASSLAGGRYEQYFGPGTRLTVT.

V is TRBV19 and J is TRBJ1-2; no clear D. This CDR3 is built from 13 residues. Germline V gene data show CDR1 as LNHDA and CDR2 as SQIVND (reference sequence). Trimming stripped 2 bases from V and 8 bases from J, with 12 bases between. The CDR3 DNA sequence: TGTGCCAGTAGTATACGGGGTTATAGCGGCTACACCTTC. As protein: CASSIRGYSGYTF.

This clone was counted once. The chain links TRBV27 to TRBJ2-2; no definite D call. CDR1 and CDR2 (germline): MNHEY, SMNVEV (reference sequence). CDR3 length: 14 residues. V lost 6 bases, J lost 6 bases, and 14 bases lay in between. CDR3 sequence reads: CASRRLGNAGELFF. In nucleotides, the CDR3 is TGTGCCAGCAGGAGGCTCGGAAACGCCGGGGAGCTGTTTTTT.

The chain uses TRBV9 and TRBJ2-7, with 7 bases matching TRBD1. CDR1 is SGDLS and CDR2 is YYNGEE in the germline V gene. Germline trimming cut 0 bases from V and 0 bases from J; bases unmatched to any gene: 3. The CDR3 runs 15 residues. The CDR3 region is CASSVAGTASYEQYF. Here the CDR3 DNA reads TGTGCCAGCAGCGTAGCCGGGACAGCCTCCTACGAGCAGTACTTC. The full variable domain, rest sourced from reference TRBV9 and TRBJ2-7, is DSGVTQTPKHLITATGQRVTLRCSPRSGDLSVYWYQQSLDQGLQFLIQYYNGEERAKGNILERFSAQQFPDLHSELNLSSLELGDSALYFCASSVAGTASYEQYFGPGTRLTVT.

This chain connects TRBV6-4 to TRBJ2-1; TRBD2 is a possible D gene (5 bases). V was pared by 0 bases and J by 4 bases, with 13 bases between. This CDR3 region has 16 residues. The V gene's germline CDR1 is MRHNA and CDR2 SNTAGT. The CDR3 region has the DNA TGTGCCAGCAGTGACTCCGGTCTAGCACGTTACAATGAGCAGTTCTTC. Its translation: CASSDSGLARYNEQFF.

V and J are TRBV9 and TRBJ2-7; 7 positions agree with TRBD2. J was trimmed by 0 bases and V by 7 bases; bases with no gene match: 4. The CDR3 extends over 13 amino acids. Germline V gives CDR1 SGDLS, CDR2 YYNGEE. The CDR3 spells CASGGGPSYEQYF. The CDR3 region has the DNA TGTGCCAGCGGGGGGGGTCCCTCCTACGAGCAGTACTTC.

The rearrangement links TRBV10-3 to TRBJ2-1; 7 bases are a match to TRBD2. The V gene end was trimmed by 3 bases and the J gene end by 8 bases; junction bases not matched to a gene: 7. The CDR3 length is 14 residues. CDR1 and CDR2 from the germline V gene are ENHRY and SYGVKD. The chain's CDR3 is CAISDVAGVDEQFF. DNA of the CDR3: TGTGCCATCAGTGACGTTGCGGGGGTTGATGAGCAGTTCTTC.

The rearrangement links TRBV20-1 to TRBJ2-1; D is unresolved. V was trimmed by 7 bases and J by 2 bases, leaving 6 bases between them. The germline V gene has CDR1 DFQATT and CDR2 SNEGSKA (reference sequence). The CDR3 covers 11 residues. The CDR3 spells CSVPTYNEQFF. The CDR3 region has the DNA TGCAGTGTTCCAACCTACAATGAGCAGTTCTTC.

This clone occurred a few times. This sequence joins TRBV19 and TRBJ1-1, with D perhaps matching TRBD1 (6 bases). The germline V gene has CDR1 LNHDA and CDR2 SQIVND (reference sequence). The V end was cut by 9 bases, the J end by 2 bases, with 22 bases between. This CDR3 comprises 16 residues. The CDR3 nucleotides read TGTGCCAGCCACTTGGGGGGGGGCGTTCAAAACACTGAAGCTTTCTTT. This sequence encodes CASHLGGGVQNTEAFF.

This clone came up once. The chain joins TRBV9 to TRBJ2-3; 9 nucleotides agree with TRBD2. V trimming: 0 bases; J trimming: 1 base; junction bases outside the gene matches: 12. This CDR3 is built from 19 residues. Germline values: CDR1 SGDLS, CDR2 YYNGEE. The CDR3 is CASSVELRTGGGGTDTQYF. The CDR3 nucleotides are TGTGCCAGCAGCGTAGAACTCCGAACCGGCGGGGGGGGCACAGATACGCAGTATTTT.

The chain has TRBV7-8 and TRBJ2-5, with D unresolved. The CDR3 consists of 13 residues. The V gene lost 5 bases and the J gene lost 4 bases, with 11 bases spanning the gap. Germline CDR1 and CDR2: SGHVS and FQNEAQ. The CDR3 coding sequence is TGTGCCAGCAGCCCCGAGCCCCGAGAGACCCAGTACTTC. Translation: CASSPEPRETQYF.

This chain joins TRBV10-3 and TRBJ2-7; 11 nucleotides match TRBD2. With 3 bases clipped from V and 2 bases from J, the junction kept 6 bases outside the gene matches. CDR1 and CDR2 from the germline V gene are ENHRY and SYGVKD. CDR3 length equals 16 residues. CDR3 nucleotide sequence: TGTGCCATCAGTGATAGTCTAGCGGGGGGCCCCTACGAGCAGTACTTC. It is translated as CAISDSLAGGPYEQYF.

This chain uses TRBV25-1 with TRBJ2-1, with a possible D match to TRBD1 (6 bases). Germline lookup yields CDR1 MGHDK and CDR2 SYGVNS. CDR3 length: 14 residues. V lost 7 bases and J 3 bases, leaving 13 bases between the germline ends. CDR3 sequence (DNA): TGTGCCAGCATCTCGGACAGCAACTACAATGAGCAGTTCTTC. The encoded protein is CASISDSNYNEQFF.

In its sample, this clone was seen once. The rearrangement uses TRBV21-1 and TRBJ1-5. TRBV21-1 is a recognized pseudogene. The CDR3 is 13 amino acids. CDR3 DNA sequence: TGTGCCAGCAGCAAAGGGGCGGGACAGCCCCAGCATTTT. This gives the protein CASSKGAGQPQHF.

This clone was detected a few times. The rearrangement uses TRBV5-4 and TRBJ1-1, with D uncertain. The germline V gene encodes CDR1 SGHNT and CDR2 YYREEE (reference sequence). The CDR3 contains 12 residues. V lost 4 bases to trimming and J lost 8 bases, with 12 bases between them. The CDR3 loop reads CASSADTCEAFF. The DNA for the CDR3 is TGTGCCAGCAGCGCTGACACTTGCGAAGCTTTCTTT.

In regard to this clone: Other DNA sequences in this specimen translate into the identical CDR3. The rearrangement links TRBV6-5 to TRBJ2-3, with TRBD2 identical over 13 bases. The length of the CDR3 is 15 residues. In germline, CDR1 is MNHEY, CDR2 SVGAGI. With 5 bases clipped from V and 5 bases from J, the junction kept 4 bases outside the gene matches. CDR3 nucleotide sequence: TGTGCCAGCAGTACTAGCGGGGGGGCGGGAGATACGCAGTATTTT. Translated: CASSTSGGAGDTQYF.

This clone was seen only once. This chain connects TRBV18 to TRBJ1-4; D is perhaps TRBD1 (6 bases). Looked up from germline, CDR1 is KGHSH and CDR2 is LQKENI. V gave up 3 bases and J gave up 8 bases, with 7 bases separating them. This CDR3 contains 12 residues. CDR3 in DNA: TGTGCCAGCTCACCTGGGACAGAAAAACTGTTTTTT. Translated, it gives CASSPGTEKLFF.

The chain combines TRBV7-9 with TRBJ1-4, with 8 bases identical to TRBD1. This CDR3 has 19 amino acids. CDR1 is SEHNR, CDR2 FQNEAQ, per germline (reference sequence). Unmatched junction bases numbered 13, after V lost 4 bases and J lost 0 bases. The CDR3 loop is CASSWAQGALPATNEKLFF. CDR3 nucleotides: TGTGCCAGCAGCTGGGCGCAGGGGGCCCTACCCGCAACTAATGAAAAACTGTTTTTT.

The V call is TRBV5-1, the J call TRBJ2-7; 8 bases are shared with TRBD1. Trimming cost V 0 bases and J 2 bases; bases outside gene matches: 1. The length of the CDR3 is 14 residues. Germline assignment: CDR1 SGHRS and CDR2 YFSETQ. CDR3 bases: TGCGCCAGCAGCTTGGAGACAGGGGCCTACGAGCAGTACTTC. Amino acid sequence: CASSLETGAYEQYF.

The chain recombines TRBV29-1 with TRBJ2-3; tentatively, D is TRBD2 (5 bases). V was trimmed by 8 bases and J by 1 base, leaving 16 bases between them. Per germline, CDR1 SQVTM and CDR2 ANQGSEA. The CDR3 totals 14 residues. The CDR3 sequence is CSYSRAGGTDTQYF. CDR3 DNA: TGCAGCTACTCTAGGGCGGGTGGCACAGATACGCAGTATTTT.

In its sample, this clone was seen once. The chain combines TRBV11-2 with TRBJ1-6; a possible D gene is TRBD1 (6 bases). Germline V gene data show CDR1 as SGHAT and CDR2 as FQNNGV. V was shortened by 3 bases and J by 9 bases, with 15 bases between the two germline ends. The CDR3 is 15 residues long. The CDR3 reads CASSLGARGTSPLHF. CDR3 nucleotide sequence: TGTGCCAGCAGCTTGGGGGCCCGAGGAACTTCACCCCTCCACTTT.

There are a few counts of this clone. The CDR3 protein is CASSQDQGNTEAFF. DNA for the CDR3: TGCGCCAGCAGCCAAGATCAGGGGAACACTGAAGCTTTCTTT. This chain uses TRBV4-1 with TRBJ1-1; a weak D match, TRBD1 (5 bases). The V end lost 0 bases, the J end lost 1 base, and 6 bases lay between the germline ends. The CDR3 is 14 residues long. Germline CDR1 reads MGHRA; CDR2 reads YSYEKL.

This rearrangement joins TRBV6-1 to TRBJ1-6; tentative D call: TRBD1 (5 bases). The CDR3 spans 16 residues. CDR1 and CDR2 from the germline V gene are MNHNS and SASEGT. Trimming left V 4 bases short and J 7 bases short, with 17 bases between. In DNA form, the CDR3 reads TGTGCCAGCAGTGGAGGGATGGGACTAGCGAATTCACCCCTCCACTTT. Its protein product is CASSGGMGLANSPLHF.

The rearrangement links TRBV5-4 to TRBJ2-1; D is possibly TRBD2 (6 bases). Germline assignment: CDR1 SGHNT and CDR2 YYREEE (reference sequence). The CDR3 is 15 amino acids. Trimming removed 4 bases from V and 3 bases from J, with 14 bases in between. CDR3 DNA sequence: TGTGCCAGCAGCGACGGGTTAGCGGACTACAATGAGCAGTTCTTC. It is translated as CASSDGLADYNEQFF.

V gene TRBV4-3 combines with J gene TRBJ1-1; TRBD1 agrees at 9 bases. CDR3 length equals 17 residues. Germline trimming cut 4 bases from V and 3 bases from J; bases unmatched to any gene: 12. The germline gives CDR1 LGHNA, CDR2 YSLEER. CDR3 coding DNA: TGCGCCAGCAGCCCAGGTGGGGGGACAGGGATTTACACTGAAGCTTTCTTT. As protein: CASSPGGGTGIYTEAFF.

With respect to this clone: One end of the junction does not line up with germline, which may come from a read error. The chain carries TRBV5-6 and TRBJ1-2; the D gene is possibly TRBD1 (6 bases). Germline values: CDR1 SGHDT, CDR2 YYEEEE. The CDR3 is made up of 14 amino acids. DNA of the CDR3: TGTACCAGCAGCTCAACTAGGGGGATGGATGGCTACACCTTC. Protein: CTSSSTRGMDGYTF.

Here the CDR3 reads CATSREGASAYGYTF. CDR3 in DNA: TGTGCCACCAGCAGAGAGGGGGCGTCGGCCTATGGCTACACCTTC. The genes are TRBV15 and TRBJ1-2, with D maybe TRBD1 (6 bases). V lost 0 bases, J lost 4 bases, and 12 bases lay in between. Germline V gives CDR1 LNHNV, CDR2 YYDKDF (reference sequence). There are 15 residues in the CDR3. Variable domain in full (rest from reference TRBV15 and TRBJ1-2): DAMVIQNPRYQVTQFGKPVTLSCSQTLNHNVMYWYQQKSSQAPKLLFHYYDKDFNNEADTPDNFQSRRPNTSFCFLDIRSPGLGDTAMYLCATSREGASAYGYTFGSGTRLTVV.